The table lists the clone carrying this TCR beta chain with a few counts. The CDR3 consists of 15 residues. Deletions cut 3 bases from V and 0 bases from J, with 12 bases between. TCRdb recomputed calls from the RACE reads with MiXCR, one row per CDR3 protein. The repertoire holds hundreds of thousands of distinct CDR3 sequences, under 6.5% seen once, with over 5.5% in the top ten. The entry originates in a study of human T cells and chemical hapten exposure. Described time point: patch test 2, 6 weeks after DPC sensitization. Treatment indicated: therapeutic diphenylcyclopropenone sensitization with weekly scalp DPC. Staff drew blood before applying each patch test.

This specimen consisted of whole blood, obtained in connection with sensitization to the hapten diphenylcyclopropenone (DPC). The chain recombines TRBV12-3 or TRBV12-4 with TRBJ2-7; D unresolved. This sequence was found in a woman aged 18-29 years with alopecia areata. Some clones in this sample may be carry-over from other donors' samples. The CDR3 is CASSLSMLSSYEQYF. The CDR3 nucleotides read TGTGCCAGCAGTTTGAGCATGCTAAGCTCCTACGAGCAGTACTTC.